This paragraph reports one TCR beta chain. Trimming at V came to 4 bases and at J to 9 bases, leaving 10 bases not matched to a gene. The germline gives CDR1 SGHNT, CDR2 YYREEE (reference sequence). This CDR3 comprises 14 residues. Generated by immunoSEQ multiplex PCR, the TCRdb table keeps only in-frame clones and is missing some. The repertoire has around 310,000 clones, 80% to 95% of them found once; the top ten carry more than 6%. The sample originates from a study of blood T cell repertoires in COVID-19. Material: peripheral blood. The chain employs TRBV5-4 and TRBJ2-1; 7 nucleotides match TRBD2. This sequence originates from a woman aged 25-40 years with COVID-19, enrolled during active disease. CDR3: CASSQRQSGGEQFF. The CDR3 nucleotides are TGTGCCAGCAGCCAGAGACAATCGGGGGGTGAGCAGTTCTTC.